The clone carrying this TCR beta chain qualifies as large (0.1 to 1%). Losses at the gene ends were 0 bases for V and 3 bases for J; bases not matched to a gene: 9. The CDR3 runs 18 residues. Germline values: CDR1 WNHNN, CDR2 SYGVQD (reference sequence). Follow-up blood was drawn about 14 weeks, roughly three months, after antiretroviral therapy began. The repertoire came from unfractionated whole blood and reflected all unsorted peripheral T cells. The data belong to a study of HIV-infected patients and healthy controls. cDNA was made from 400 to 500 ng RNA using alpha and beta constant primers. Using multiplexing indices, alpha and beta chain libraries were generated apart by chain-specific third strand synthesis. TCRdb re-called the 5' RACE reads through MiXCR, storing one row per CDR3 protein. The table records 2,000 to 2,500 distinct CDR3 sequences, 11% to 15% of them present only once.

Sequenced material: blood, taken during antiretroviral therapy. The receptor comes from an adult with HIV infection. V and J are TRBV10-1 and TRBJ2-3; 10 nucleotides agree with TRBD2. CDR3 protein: CASSESYASGRGTDTQYF. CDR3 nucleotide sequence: TGCGCCAGCAGTGAGTCCTATGCTAGCGGGAGAGGGACAGATACGCAGTATTTT.